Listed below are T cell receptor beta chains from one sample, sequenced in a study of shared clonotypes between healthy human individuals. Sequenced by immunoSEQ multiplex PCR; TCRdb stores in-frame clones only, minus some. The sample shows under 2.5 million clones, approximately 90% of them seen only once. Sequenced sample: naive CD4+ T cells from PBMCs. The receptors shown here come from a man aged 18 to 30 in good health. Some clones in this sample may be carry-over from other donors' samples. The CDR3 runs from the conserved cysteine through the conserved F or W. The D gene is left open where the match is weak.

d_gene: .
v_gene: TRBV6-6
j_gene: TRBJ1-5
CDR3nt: TGTGCCAGCAGTTACCAGTCGAATCAGCCCCAGCATTTT
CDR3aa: CASSYQSNQPQHF

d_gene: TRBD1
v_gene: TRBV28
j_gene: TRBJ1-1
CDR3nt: TGTGCCAGCAGTTTATTATCAATTGGGACAGGTTTTGTTGATGAAGCTTTCTTT
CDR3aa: CASSLLSIGTGFVDEAFF

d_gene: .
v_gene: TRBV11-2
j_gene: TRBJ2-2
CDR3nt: TGTGCCAGCAGCTTAGAACGACAGGTCGGGCTGTTTTTT
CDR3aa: CASSLERQVGLFF

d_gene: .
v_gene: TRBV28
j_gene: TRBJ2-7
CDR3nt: TGTGCCAGCCGCGTCCCTAGCGACACCTACGAGCAGTACTTC
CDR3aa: CASRVPSDTYEQYF

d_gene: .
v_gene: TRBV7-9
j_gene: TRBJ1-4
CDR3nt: TGTGCCAGCAGCTTCAGAAAAACTAATGAAAAACTGTTTTTT
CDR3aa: CASSFRKTNEKLFF

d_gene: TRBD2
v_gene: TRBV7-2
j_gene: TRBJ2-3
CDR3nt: TGTGCCAGCAGCTTAGTAATAGCGGGGGACCCGAGAGATACGCAGTATTTT
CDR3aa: CASSLVIAGDPRDTQYF

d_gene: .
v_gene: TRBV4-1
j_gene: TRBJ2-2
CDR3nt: TGCGCCAGCAGCCAAGGACAGGGAGGGGGTGGCGGGGAGCTGTTTTTT
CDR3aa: CASSQGQGGGGGELFF

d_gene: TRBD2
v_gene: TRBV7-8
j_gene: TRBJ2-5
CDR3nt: TGTGCCAGCAGCTTTCGGGAGGGCCTCGAGACCCAGTACTTC
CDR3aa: CASSFREGLETQYF

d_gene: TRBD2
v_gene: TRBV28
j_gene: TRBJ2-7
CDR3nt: TGTGCCAGCAGTTTGGCGGGAGGGGGGATCTACGAGCAGTACTTC
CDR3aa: CASSLAGGGIYEQYF

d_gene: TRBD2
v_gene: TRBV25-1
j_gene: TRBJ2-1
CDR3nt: TGTGCCAGCAGTGGGGGACTAGCGGAATACAATGAGCAGTTCTTC
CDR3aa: CASSGGLAEYNEQFF

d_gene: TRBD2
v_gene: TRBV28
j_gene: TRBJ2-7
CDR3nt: TGTGCCAGCAGAGGACTAGACTCCTACGAGCAGTACTTC
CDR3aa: CASRGLDSYEQYF

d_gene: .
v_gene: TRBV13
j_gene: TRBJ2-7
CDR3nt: TGTGCCAGCCGGAGGGGCGGCAGCTCCTACGAGCAGTACTTC
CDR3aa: CASRRGGSSYEQYF

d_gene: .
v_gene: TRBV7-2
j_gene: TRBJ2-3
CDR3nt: TGTGCCAGCAGCTTCAGCGGGCCCGGAACAGATACGCAGTATTTT
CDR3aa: CASSFSGPGTDTQYF

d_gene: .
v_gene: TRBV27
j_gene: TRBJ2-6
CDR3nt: TGTGCCAGCAGTTTATCGACGGGTGCGGGGGCCAACGTCCTGACTTTC
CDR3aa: CASSLSTGAGANVLTF

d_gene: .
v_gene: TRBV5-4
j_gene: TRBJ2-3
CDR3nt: TGTGCCAGCAGCTTGGCGGAATCCGGCACAGATACGCAGTATTTT
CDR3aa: CASSLAESGTDTQYF

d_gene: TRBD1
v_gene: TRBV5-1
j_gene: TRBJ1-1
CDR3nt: TGCGCCAGCAGCTTGGTGGGACAGGGGAGCACTGAAGCTTTCTTT
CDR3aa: CASSLVGQGSTEAFF

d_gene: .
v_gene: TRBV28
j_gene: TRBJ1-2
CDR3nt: TGTGCCAGCAGTTCCTCGGCAGGTGGGGGCTACACCTTC
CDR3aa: CASSSSAGGGYTF

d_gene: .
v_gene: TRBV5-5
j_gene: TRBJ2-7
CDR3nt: TGTGCCAGCAGCTTGGTCCTCACACGGTCCTACGAGCAGTACTTC
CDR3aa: CASSLVLTRSYEQYF

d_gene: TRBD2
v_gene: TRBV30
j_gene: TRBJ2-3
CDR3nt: TGTGCCTGGAGTGCCACCTCGGGACTAGCGGGAGGGGATACGCAGTATTTT
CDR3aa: CAWSATSGLAGGDTQYF

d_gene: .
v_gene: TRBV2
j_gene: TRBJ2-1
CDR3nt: TGTGCCAGCAGTGATGGCCAGCGAAGGCAGTTCTTC
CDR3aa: CASSDGQRRQFF